This passage covers 28 T cell receptor beta chains from one sample sequenced in a study of T cells in localized non-small cell lung cancer. Some clones are missing from TCRdb's copy, which holds only in-frame ones; the method was immunoSEQ multiplex PCR. The sample records around 69,000 clones, 85% to 90% being singletons. The sequencing used peripheral blood, collected before any cancer treatment. Receptor source: a woman between 35 and 70 years old with stage I lung adenocarcinoma.

The chain employs TRBV1 and TRBJ2-3; TRBD2, the D gene given by the table, was not confirmed from the DNA. TRBV1 constitutes a pseudogene. The CDR3 spans 17 residues. The CDR3 DNA follows: TGCACCAGCAGCCAAGATAGGGCTAGCGGGACCACAGATACGCAGTATTTT. Residues: CTSSQDRASGTTDTQYF.

This sequence joins TRBV5-3 and TRBJ1-3, with 8 bases aligning to TRBD1. TRBV5-3 falls under the ORF class, with uncertain function. Unmatched junction bases numbered 5, after V lost 4 bases and J lost 8 bases. The CDR3 contains 13 residues. The CDR3 here is CARSPGQEDTIYF. The CDR3 DNA reads TGTGCCAGAAGCCCGGGACAGGAGGACACCATATATTTT.

The chain carries TRBV6-6 and TRBJ1-4, with D maybe TRBD1 (6 bases). Trimming removed 0 bases at V and 8 bases at J, with 10 bases between. This CDR3 has 14 residues. CDR1 MNHNY and CDR2 SVGAGI come from the germline V gene (reference sequence). CDR3 sequence (DNA): TGTGCCAGCAGTTACTCAGGGGGTGGCGAAAAACTGTTTTTT. Its protein product is CASSYSGGGEKLFF.

The rearrangement uses TRBV27 and TRBJ2-7; 7 bases map to TRBD1. The germline CDR1 and CDR2 sequences are MNHEY and SMNVEV (reference sequence). This CDR3 contains 14 residues. The trim removed 8 bases at V and 2 bases at J, leaving 9 bases unmatched. The CDR3: CASRTGTAAYEQYF. DNA for the CDR3: TGTGCCAGCCGCACCGGGACAGCCGCCTACGAGCAGTACTTC.

The chain couples TRBV19 to TRBJ1-2, with TRBD1 matching over 8 bases. The CDR3 totals 13 residues. Germline CDR1 is LNHDA and CDR2 is SQIVND (reference sequence). Trimming removed 9 bases from V and 2 bases from J; junction bases left unmatched: 5. This CDR3 is CASRGQGNYGYTF. The CDR3 DNA reads as TGTGCCAGCAGAGGACAGGGCAACTATGGCTACACCTTC.

The chain has TRBV5-1 and TRBJ2-4; 10 bases fit TRBD1. This CDR3 is built from 15 residues. Unmatched junction bases numbered 6, after V lost 5 bases and J lost 4 bases. Germline V gene lookup returns CDR1 SGHRS and CDR2 YFSETQ. CDR3 bases: TGCGCCAGCAGTAATGAGGGACAGGGGAAAAACATTCAGTACTTC. Protein: CASSNEGQGKNIQYF. Drawing the rest from reference TRBV5-1 and TRBJ2-4, the complete variable domain is KAGVTQTPRYLIKTRGQQVTLSCSPISGHRSVSWYQQTPGQGLQFLFEYFSETQRNKGNFPGRFSGRQFSNSRSEMNVSTLELGDSALYLCASSNEGQGKNIQYFGAGTRLSVL.

The gene calls are TRBV9 and TRBJ1-3, with unresolved D. Trimming stripped 0 bases from V and 0 bases from J, with 10 bases between. The CDR3 length is 16 residues. Germline CDR1 SGDLS, CDR2 YYNGEE. The CDR3 nucleotides read TGTGCCAGCAGCGTAGAAGGCAGCCTCTCTGGAAACACCATATATTTT. Translated, it gives CASSVEGSLSGNTIYF.

The J gene is TRBJ2-7, the V gene TRBV10-3, with a possible D match to TRBD2 (6 bases). V was pared by 5 bases and J by 4 bases, with 12 bases between. This CDR3 has 13 amino acids. Germline V lookup: CDR1 ENHRY, CDR2 SYGVKD. CDR3 nucleotide sequence: TGTGCCATCAGTCCCGGGGGTGAATACGAGCAGTACTTC. This translates into CAISPGGEYEQYF.

This clone was picked up one time. The chain carries TRBV7-2 and TRBJ1-1; no firm D call. V shed 1 base and J shed 9 bases, with 9 bases lying between them. CDR1 SGHTA and CDR2 FQGNSA come from the germline V gene. This CDR3 is built from 12 residues. The CDR3 DNA reads TGTGCCAGCAGCTTAGATACTGGACAAGCTTTCTTT. The encoded protein is CASSLDTGQAFF.

The rearrangement joins TRBV9 to TRBJ1-2; possibly TRBD1 for D (5 bases). This CDR3 region has 17 residues. V was trimmed by 0 bases and J by 4 bases, leaving 19 bases between them. Germline V lookup: CDR1 SGDLS, CDR2 YYNGEE. CDR3 region: CASSVDSHGRGFYGYTF. CDR3 DNA sequence: TGTGCCAGCAGCGTAGATAGTCACGGTCGGGGGTTCTATGGCTACACCTTC.

V usage is TRBV7-9 and J usage is TRBJ1-2; D is possibly TRBD1 (5 bases). This CDR3 region has 13 residues. In germline, CDR1 is SEHNR, CDR2 FQNEAQ (reference sequence). V was cut by 0 bases and J by 4 bases, with 6 bases left in between. The CDR3 nucleotides read TGTGCCAGCAGCTTAGCTACAGGCTATGGCTACACCTTC. Translation gives CASSLATGYGYTF.

The chain recombines TRBV13 with TRBJ1-1; D perhaps matches TRBD1 (5 bases). V dropped 4 bases and J dropped 0 bases, with 18 bases sitting between them. The germline CDR1 and CDR2 sequences are PRHDT and FYEKMQ (reference sequence). The CDR3 sequence is 17 residues long. CDR3 in DNA: TGTGCCAGCAGCTCCTACCCGGGGGAAATCTTGAACACTGAAGCTTTCTTT. The encoded protein is CASSSYPGEILNTEAFF. The complete variable domain, with remaining parts taken from reference TRBV13 and TRBJ1-1, reads AAGVIQSPRHLIKEKRETATLKCYPIPRHDTVYWYQQGPGQDPQFLISFYEKMQSDKGSIPDRFSAQQFSDYHSELNMSSLELGDSALYFCASSSYPGEILNTEAFFGQGTRLTVV.

The chain recombines TRBV20-1 with TRBJ1-3; no clear D. Between the trimmed V and J ends, which lost 8 bases and 5 bases, there was a span of 10 bases. Per the germline V gene, CDR1 is DFQATT and CDR2 is SNEGSKA (reference sequence). The CDR3 has 11 residues. The CDR3: CSLRTRNTIYF. The CDR3 bases are TGCAGTCTCCGGACCCGAAACACCATATATTTT.

The chain recombines TRBV5-5 with TRBJ1-2, with D tentatively TRBD1 (5 bases). The V end was cut by 4 bases, the J end by 6 bases, with 13 bases between. Germline lookup yields CDR1 SGHKS and CDR2 YYEKEE (reference sequence). The CDR3 spans 13 residues. The DNA of the CDR3 is TGTGCCAGCAGCCTCGGACAACCGCATGGCTACACCTTC. It encodes CASSLGQPHGYTF.

This clone showed up just once. The rearrangement uses TRBV7-2 and TRBJ2-1, with 8 bases that match TRBD1. Germline V gives CDR1 SGHTA, CDR2 FQGNSA. Trimming removed 5 bases from V and 5 bases from J; junction bases left unmatched: 8. The CDR3 length is 15 residues. The CDR3 nucleotides are TGTGCCAGCAGCCTCGCCTGGACAGGGAACAATGAGCAGTTCTTC. Encoded protein: CASSLAWTGNNEQFF.

The chain couples TRBV2 to TRBJ1-1; D remains unclear. Per the germline V gene, CDR1 is SNHLY and CDR2 is FYNNEI. Trimming removed 1 base from V and 7 bases from J, with 7 bases in between. The CDR3 runs to 12 residues. CDR3 sequence: CASSEGGIEAFF. In nucleotides, the CDR3 is TGTGCCAGCAGTGAAGGTGGAATTGAAGCTTTCTTT.

The gene calls are TRBV19 and TRBJ2-3; 11 bases are shared with TRBD2. The length of the CDR3 is 17 residues. The germline V gene has CDR1 LNHDA and CDR2 SQIVND (reference sequence). V lost 1 base to trimming and J lost 0 bases; unmatched junction nucleotides: 3. The CDR3 DNA sequence: TGTGCCAGTAGTATAGTCGGGACTAGCGGAAGCACAGATACGCAGTATTTT. As protein: CASSIVGTSGSTDTQYF.

The V and J genes are TRBV4-1 and TRBJ1-3, with TRBD1 matching over 7 bases. In germline, CDR1 is MGHRA, CDR2 YSYEKL. Trimming at V came to 0 bases and at J to 1 base, leaving 6 bases not matched to a gene. The CDR3 consists of 17 residues. The CDR3: CASSQDRGGASGNTIYF. For the CDR3, the DNA is TGCGCCAGCAGCCAAGACAGAGGGGGCGCTTCTGGAAACACCATATATTTT.

The rearrangement uses TRBV28 and TRBJ2-7; D gene ambiguous. Deletions cut 3 bases from V and 4 bases from J, with 7 bases between. Germline-derived CDR1 and CDR2 are MDHEN and SYDVKM. This CDR3 has 12 residues. The CDR3 DNA reads as TGTGCCAGCAGTTTTCCCCAGTACGAGCAGTACTTC. Translation: CASSFPQYEQYF.

CDR3 sequence (DNA): TGTGCCAGCACCACGGGACTAGCGGGAGAAGATGAGCAGTTCTTC. This sequence encodes CASTTGLAGEDEQFF. The chain has TRBV9 and TRBJ2-1, with 14 bases matching TRBD2. Losses at the gene ends were 6 bases for V and 8 bases for J; bases not matched to a gene: 7. Germline loops: CDR1 SGDLS, CDR2 YYNGEE. This CDR3 is 15 amino acids long.

This sequence joins TRBV5-1 and TRBJ2-7; TRBD1 aligns across 9 bases. V lost 0 bases to trimming and J lost 2 bases; unmatched junction nucleotides: 3. Looked up from germline, CDR1 is SGHRS and CDR2 is YFSETQ. The CDR3 covers 15 residues. CDR3 sequence reads: CASSLAGTGTYEQYF. As DNA, the CDR3 is TGCGCCAGCAGCTTGGCCGGGACAGGGACCTACGAGCAGTACTTC.

CDR3 DNA: TGTGCCAGCAGCTTAGTGGGCGGTGAGCAGTTCTTC. This sequence encodes CASSLVGGEQFF. The rearrangement uses TRBV7-2 and TRBJ2-1; no definite D call. Germline V gene data show CDR1 as SGHTA and CDR2 as FQGNSA. CDR3 length: 12 residues. V was trimmed by 1 base and J by 9 bases, leaving 7 bases between them.

The rearrangement uses TRBV6-6 and TRBJ1-4, with TRBD1 identical over 10 bases. Losses at the gene ends were 6 bases for V and 8 bases for J; bases not matched to a gene: 9. CDR1 is MNHNY, CDR2 SVGAGI, per germline (reference sequence). The CDR3 loop spans 15 amino acids. CDR3 protein: CASSQPGTGEEKLFF. In nucleotides, the CDR3 is TGTGCCAGCAGCCAGCCCGGGACAGGGGAGGAAAAACTGTTTTTT.

This sequence joins TRBV7-8 and TRBJ1-4; D remains unclear. This CDR3 spans 17 amino acids. V dropped 1 base and J dropped 3 bases, with 15 bases sitting between them. In germline, CDR1 is SGHVS, CDR2 FQNEAQ. The CDR3 is CASSLEVLGGSNEKLFF. The CDR3 DNA reads TGTGCCAGCAGCTTAGAAGTCCTCGGCGGGTCTAATGAAAAACTGTTTTTT. Full variable domain (outside the CDR3, taken from reference TRBV7-8 and TRBJ1-4): GAGVSQSPRYKVAKRGQDVALRCDPISGHVSLFWYQQALGQGPEFLTYFQNEAQLDKSGLPSDRFFAERPEGSVSTLKIQRTQQEDSAVYLCASSLEVLGGSNEKLFFGSGTQLSVL.

The chain carries TRBV9 and TRBJ1-1; D might be TRBD1 (6 bases). This CDR3 is 15 amino acids long. Germline CDR1 is SGDLS and CDR2 is YYNGEE. Trimming pared 1 base from V and 4 bases from J, leaving 14 bases between. The CDR3 DNA is TGTGCCAGCAGCGTAACCGCAGGGGAGTTCACTGAAGCTTTCTTT. It is translated as CASSVTAGEFTEAFF.

The rearrangement joins TRBV7-3 to TRBJ2-5, with 14 bases that match TRBD2. The length of the CDR3 is 16 residues. Germline-derived CDR1 and CDR2 are SGHTA and FQGTGA. J lost 5 bases, V lost 2 bases, and 4 bases had no gene match. The CDR3 loop is CASSLAGLAGVETQYF. The CDR3 DNA is TGTGCCAGCAGCTTAGCGGGACTAGCGGGGGTTGAGACCCAGTACTTC.

The chain recombines TRBV5-6 with TRBJ2-5, with D tentatively TRBD1 (6 bases). The CDR3 sequence is 17 residues long. The germline V gene encodes CDR1 SGHDT and CDR2 YYEEEE. V lost 0 bases and J 2 bases, leaving 17 bases between the germline ends. The CDR3 region has the DNA TGTGCCAGCAGCTTGGCCAGGGGACCTCATAAACAAGAGACCCAGTACTTC. This translates into CASSLARGPHKQETQYF.

The chain recombines TRBV5-1 with TRBJ1-2; TRBD1 is a possible D gene (6 bases). The CDR3 length is 16 residues. Trimming removed 1 base at V and 4 bases at J, with 17 bases between. Germline V gives CDR1 SGHRS, CDR2 YFSETQ. In DNA, the CDR3 is TGCGCCAGCAGCTTGACTGTGACAGGAGCATCCTATGGCTACACCTTC. This translates into CASSLTVTGASYGYTF.